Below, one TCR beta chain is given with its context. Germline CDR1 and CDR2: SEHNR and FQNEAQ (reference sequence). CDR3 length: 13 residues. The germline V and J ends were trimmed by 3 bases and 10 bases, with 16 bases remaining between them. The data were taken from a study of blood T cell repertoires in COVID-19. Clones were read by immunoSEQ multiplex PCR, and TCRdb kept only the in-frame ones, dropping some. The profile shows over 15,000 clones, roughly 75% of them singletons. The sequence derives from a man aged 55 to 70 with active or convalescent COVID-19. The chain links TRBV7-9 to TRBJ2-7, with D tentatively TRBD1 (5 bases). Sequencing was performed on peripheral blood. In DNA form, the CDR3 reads TGTGCCAGCAGCTTGCCAGGGAAATTCAACCAGTACTTC. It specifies CASSLPGKFNQYF.